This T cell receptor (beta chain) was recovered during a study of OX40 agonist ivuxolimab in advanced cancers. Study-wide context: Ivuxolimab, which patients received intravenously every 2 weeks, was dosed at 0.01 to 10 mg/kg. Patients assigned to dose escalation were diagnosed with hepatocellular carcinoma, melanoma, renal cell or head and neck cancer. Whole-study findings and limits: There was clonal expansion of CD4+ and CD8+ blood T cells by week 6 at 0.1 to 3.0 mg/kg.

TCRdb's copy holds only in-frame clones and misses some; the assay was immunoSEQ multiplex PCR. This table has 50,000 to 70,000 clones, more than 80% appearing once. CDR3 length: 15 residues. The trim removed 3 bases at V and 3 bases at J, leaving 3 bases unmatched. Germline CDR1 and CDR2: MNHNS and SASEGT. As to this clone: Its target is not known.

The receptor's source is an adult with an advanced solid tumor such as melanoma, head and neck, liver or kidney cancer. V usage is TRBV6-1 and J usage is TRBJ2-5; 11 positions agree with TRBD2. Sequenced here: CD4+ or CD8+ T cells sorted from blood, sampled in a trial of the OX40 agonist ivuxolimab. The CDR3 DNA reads TGTGCCAGCAGTGAGACTAGCGGGGTAGAAGAGACCCAGTACTTC. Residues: CASSETSGVEETQYF.